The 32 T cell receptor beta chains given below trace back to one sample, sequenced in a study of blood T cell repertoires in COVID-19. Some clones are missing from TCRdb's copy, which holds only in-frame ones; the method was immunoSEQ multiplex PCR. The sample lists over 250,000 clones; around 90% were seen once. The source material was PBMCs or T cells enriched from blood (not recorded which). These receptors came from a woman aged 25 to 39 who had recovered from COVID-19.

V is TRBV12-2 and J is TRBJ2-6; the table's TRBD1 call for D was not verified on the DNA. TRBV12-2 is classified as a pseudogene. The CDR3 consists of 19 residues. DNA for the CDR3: TGTGCAAGTCGCTTAGCCGGGACAGGGAAGCAAACTGGGGCCAACGTCCTGACTTTC. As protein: CASRLAGTGKQTGANVLTF.

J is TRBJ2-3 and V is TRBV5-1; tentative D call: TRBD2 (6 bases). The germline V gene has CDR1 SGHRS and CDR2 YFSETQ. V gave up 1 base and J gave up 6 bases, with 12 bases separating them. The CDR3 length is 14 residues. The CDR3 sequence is CASSLRRDRDTQYF. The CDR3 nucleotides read TGCGCCAGCAGCTTGAGGCGGGATAGGGATACGCAGTATTTT.

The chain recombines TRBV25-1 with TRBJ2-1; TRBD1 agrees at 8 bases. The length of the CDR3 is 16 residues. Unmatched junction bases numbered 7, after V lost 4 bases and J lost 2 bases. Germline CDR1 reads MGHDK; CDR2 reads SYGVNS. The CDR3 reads CASSANGQGTYNEQFF. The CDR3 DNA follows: TGTGCCAGCAGTGCGAACGGACAGGGAACCTACAATGAGCAGTTCTTC.

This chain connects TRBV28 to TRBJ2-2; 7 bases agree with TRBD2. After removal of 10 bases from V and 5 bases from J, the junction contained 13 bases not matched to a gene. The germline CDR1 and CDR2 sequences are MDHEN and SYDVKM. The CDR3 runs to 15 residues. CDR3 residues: CATLTSLSSTGELFF. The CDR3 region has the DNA TGTGCCACCTTGACTAGCCTTTCATCGACCGGGGAGCTGTTTTTT.

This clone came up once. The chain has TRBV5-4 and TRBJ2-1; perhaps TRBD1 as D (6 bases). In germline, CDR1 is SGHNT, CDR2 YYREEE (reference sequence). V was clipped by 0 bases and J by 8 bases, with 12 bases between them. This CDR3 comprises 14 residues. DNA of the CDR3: TGTGCCAGCAGCTTGGGACAGGCGAGGGATGAGCAGTTCTTC. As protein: CASSLGQARDEQFF.

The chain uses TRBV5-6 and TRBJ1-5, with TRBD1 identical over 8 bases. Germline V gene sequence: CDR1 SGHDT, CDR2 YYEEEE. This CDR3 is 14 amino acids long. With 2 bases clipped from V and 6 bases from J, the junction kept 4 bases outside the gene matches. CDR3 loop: CASSFSGGIQPQHF. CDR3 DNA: TGTGCCAGCAGCTTCTCAGGGGGCATTCAGCCCCAGCATTTT.

Written as DNA, the CDR3 is TGTGCCAGCAGAGCGCCCCGGGAGCCCAGAAGGGGATATAGCAATCAGCCCCAGCATTTT. Protein product: CASRAPREPRRGYSNQPQHF. The chain recombines TRBV28 with TRBJ1-5; possibly TRBD1 for D (5 bases). Per germline, CDR1 MDHEN and CDR2 SYDVKM. V shed 6 bases and J shed 0 bases, with 27 bases lying between them. This CDR3 is 20 amino acids long.

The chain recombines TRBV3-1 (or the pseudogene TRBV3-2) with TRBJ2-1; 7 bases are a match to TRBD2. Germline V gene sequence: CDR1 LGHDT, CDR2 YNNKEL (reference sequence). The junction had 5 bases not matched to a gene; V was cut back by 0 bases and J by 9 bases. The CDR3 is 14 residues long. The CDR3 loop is CASSQDLREGEQFF. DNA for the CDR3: TGTGCCAGCAGCCAAGATCTGAGGGAGGGTGAGCAGTTCTTC.

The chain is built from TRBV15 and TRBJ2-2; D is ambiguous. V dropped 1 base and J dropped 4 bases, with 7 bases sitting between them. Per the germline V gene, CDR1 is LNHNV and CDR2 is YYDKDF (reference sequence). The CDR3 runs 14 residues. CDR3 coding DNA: TGTGCCACCAGCAGAGGCCCGGGCACCGGGGAGCTGTTTTTT. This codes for CATSRGPGTGELFF.

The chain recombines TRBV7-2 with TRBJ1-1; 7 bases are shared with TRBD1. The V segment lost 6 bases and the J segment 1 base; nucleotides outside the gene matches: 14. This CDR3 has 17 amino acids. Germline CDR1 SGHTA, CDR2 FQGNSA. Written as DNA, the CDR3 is TGTGCCAGCAGACCCGCCGGGAGGGGGCAAGGGAACACTGAAGCTTTCTTT. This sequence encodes CASRPAGRGQGNTEAFF.

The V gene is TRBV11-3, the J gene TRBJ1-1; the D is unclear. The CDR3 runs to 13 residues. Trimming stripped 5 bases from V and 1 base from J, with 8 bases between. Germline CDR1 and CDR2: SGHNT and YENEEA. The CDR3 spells CASSPGRNTEAFF. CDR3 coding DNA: TGTGCCAGCAGCCCCGGGAGGAACACTGAAGCTTTCTTT.

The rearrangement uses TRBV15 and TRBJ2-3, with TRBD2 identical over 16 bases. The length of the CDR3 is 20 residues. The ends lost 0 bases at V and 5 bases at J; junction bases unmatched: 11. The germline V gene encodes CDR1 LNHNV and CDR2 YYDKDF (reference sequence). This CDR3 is CATSRDHPMGLAGGGDTQYF. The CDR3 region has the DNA TGTGCCACCAGCAGAGACCACCCAATGGGACTAGCGGGAGGGGGAGATACGCAGTATTTT.

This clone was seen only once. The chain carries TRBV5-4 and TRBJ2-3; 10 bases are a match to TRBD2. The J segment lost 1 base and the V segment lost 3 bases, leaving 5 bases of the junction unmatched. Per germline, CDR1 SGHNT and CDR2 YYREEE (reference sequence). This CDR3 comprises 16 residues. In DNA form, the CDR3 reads TGTGCCAGCAGCTCAAGCGGGAGGGCTGGCACAGATACGCAGTATTTT. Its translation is CASSSSGRAGTDTQYF.

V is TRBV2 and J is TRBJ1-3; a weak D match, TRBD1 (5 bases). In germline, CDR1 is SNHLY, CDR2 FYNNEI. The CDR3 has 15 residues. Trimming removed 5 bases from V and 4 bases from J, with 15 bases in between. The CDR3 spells CASSTGLRGGNTIYF. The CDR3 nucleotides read TGTGCCAGCAGTACGGGACTCCGGGGAGGAAACACCATATATTTT.

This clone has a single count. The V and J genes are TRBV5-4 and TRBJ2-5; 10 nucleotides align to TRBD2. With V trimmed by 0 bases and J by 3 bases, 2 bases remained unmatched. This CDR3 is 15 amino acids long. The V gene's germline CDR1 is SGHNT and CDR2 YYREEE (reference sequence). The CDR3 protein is CASSLGTSGKETQYF. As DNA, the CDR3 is TGTGCCAGCAGCTTGGGGACTAGCGGTAAAGAGACCCAGTACTTC.

CDR3 coding DNA: TGTGCCAGCAGTTACTCTGGAGCGGTAGCCAAAAACATTCAGTACTTC. Its translation: CASSYSGAVAKNIQYF. The V and J genes are TRBV6-2 or TRBV6-3 and TRBJ2-4; D is possibly TRBD2 (5 bases). Trimming shortened V by 0 bases and J by 0 bases, and 9 bases separated the two germline ends. The germline V gene has CDR1 MNHEY and CDR2 SVGEGT. The CDR3 is 16 residues long.

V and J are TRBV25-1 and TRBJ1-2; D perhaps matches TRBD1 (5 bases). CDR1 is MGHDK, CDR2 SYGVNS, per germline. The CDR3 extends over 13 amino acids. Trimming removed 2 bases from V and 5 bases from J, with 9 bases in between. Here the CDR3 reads CASSEGGRYGYTF. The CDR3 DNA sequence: TGTGCCAGCAGTGAAGGGGGGAGGTATGGCTACACCTTC.

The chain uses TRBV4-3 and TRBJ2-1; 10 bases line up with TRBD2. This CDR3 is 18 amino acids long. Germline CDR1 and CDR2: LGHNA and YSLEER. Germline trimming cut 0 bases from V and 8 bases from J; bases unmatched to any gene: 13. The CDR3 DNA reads TGCGCCAGCAGCCAAGATTGGTTGGCGGCTAGCGGGAGCCATGAGCAGTTCTTC. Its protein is CASSQDWLAASGSHEQFF.

CDR3 coding DNA: TGTGCCAGCAGCCCTCTAGCGGGAGCTCCAGATACGCAGTATTTT. As protein: CASSPLAGAPDTQYF. The chain links TRBV14 to TRBJ2-3; 10 bases agree with TRBD2. CDR1 is SGHDN, CDR2 FVKESK, per germline. Germline trimming cut 4 bases from V and 4 bases from J; bases unmatched to any gene: 5. The CDR3 runs 15 residues.

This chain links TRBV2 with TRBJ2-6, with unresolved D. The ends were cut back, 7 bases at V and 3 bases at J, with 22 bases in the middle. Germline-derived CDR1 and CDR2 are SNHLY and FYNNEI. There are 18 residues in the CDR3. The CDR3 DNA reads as TGTGCCAGCACCAAGACGGTGGAGAGATGGCGTGGGGCCAACGTCCTGACTTTC. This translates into CASTKTVERWRGANVLTF.

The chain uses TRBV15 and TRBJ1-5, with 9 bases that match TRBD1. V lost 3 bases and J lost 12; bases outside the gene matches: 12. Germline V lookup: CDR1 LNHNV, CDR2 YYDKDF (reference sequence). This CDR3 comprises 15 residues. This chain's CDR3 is CATSSGGTGIVVQHF. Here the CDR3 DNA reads TGTGCCACCAGCAGTGGAGGGACAGGGATTGTGGTCCAGCATTTT.

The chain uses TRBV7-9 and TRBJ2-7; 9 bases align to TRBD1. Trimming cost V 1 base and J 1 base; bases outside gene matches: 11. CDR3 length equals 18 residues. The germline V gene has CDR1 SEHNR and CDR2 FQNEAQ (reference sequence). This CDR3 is CASSLDRGQGSPSYEQYF. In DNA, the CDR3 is TGTGCCAGCAGCTTAGATAGGGGACAGGGATCTCCATCCTACGAGCAGTACTTC.

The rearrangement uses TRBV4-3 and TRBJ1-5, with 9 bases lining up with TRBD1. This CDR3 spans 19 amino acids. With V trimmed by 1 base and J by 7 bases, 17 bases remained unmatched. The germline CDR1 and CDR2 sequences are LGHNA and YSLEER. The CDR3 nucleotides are TGCGCCAGCAGCCAAGTGAGCGAACCGGGACAGGGTAGTTGGCAGCCCCAGCATTTT. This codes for CASSQVSEPGQGSWQPQHF.

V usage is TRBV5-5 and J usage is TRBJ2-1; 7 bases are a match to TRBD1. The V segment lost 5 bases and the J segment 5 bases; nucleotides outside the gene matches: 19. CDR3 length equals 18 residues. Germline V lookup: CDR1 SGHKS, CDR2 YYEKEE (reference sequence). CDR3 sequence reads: CASRSSGTEISRDNEQFF. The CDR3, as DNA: TGTGCCAGCAGATCTTCCGGGACAGAGATCAGTCGGGACAATGAGCAGTTCTTC.

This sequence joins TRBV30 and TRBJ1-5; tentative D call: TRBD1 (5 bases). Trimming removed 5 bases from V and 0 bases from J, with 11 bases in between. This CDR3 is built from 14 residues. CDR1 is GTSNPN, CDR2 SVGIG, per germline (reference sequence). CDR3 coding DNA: TGTGCCTGGGAGCAGGGAAATAGCAATCAGCCCCAGCATTTT. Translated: CAWEQGNSNQPQHF.

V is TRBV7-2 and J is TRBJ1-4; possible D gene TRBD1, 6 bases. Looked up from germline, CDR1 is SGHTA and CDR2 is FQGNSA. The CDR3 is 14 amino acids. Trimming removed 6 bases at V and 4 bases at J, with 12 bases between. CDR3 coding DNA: TGTGCCAGCAGGCAGGGGTTAGGTAATGAAAAACTGTTTTTT. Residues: CASRQGLGNEKLFF.

DNA of the CDR3: TGTGCCAGCAGCTGGGCCAGGGAGGGTCACGAGCAGTACTTC. This encodes CASSWAREGHEQYF. The genes are TRBV6-5 and TRBJ2-7, with TRBD2 matching 7 bases. Germline CDR1 reads MNHEY; CDR2 reads SVGAGI. The CDR3 sequence is 14 residues long. The V and J ends lost 6 bases and 5 bases, in that order; junction bases with no gene match: 10.

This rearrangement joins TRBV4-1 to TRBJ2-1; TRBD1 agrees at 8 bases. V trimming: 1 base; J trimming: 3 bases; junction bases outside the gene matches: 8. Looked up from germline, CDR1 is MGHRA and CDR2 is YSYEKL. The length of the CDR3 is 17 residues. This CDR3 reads CASSQVPFGTGYNEQFF. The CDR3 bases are TGCGCCAGCAGCCAAGTCCCTTTCGGGACAGGCTACAATGAGCAGTTCTTC.

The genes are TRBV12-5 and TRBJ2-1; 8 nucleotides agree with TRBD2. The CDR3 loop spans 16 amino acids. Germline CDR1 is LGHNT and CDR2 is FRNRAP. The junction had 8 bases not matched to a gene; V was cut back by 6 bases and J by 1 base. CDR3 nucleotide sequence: TGTGCTAGTGGGGATGAGCGGGAGAGATCCTACAATGAGCAGTTCTTC. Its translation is CASGDERERSYNEQFF.

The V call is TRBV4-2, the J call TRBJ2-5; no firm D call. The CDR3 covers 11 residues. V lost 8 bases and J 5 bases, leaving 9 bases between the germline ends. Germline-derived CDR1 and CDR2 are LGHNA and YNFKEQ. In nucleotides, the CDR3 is TGTGCCAGCGTCTTCGGGGAGACCCAGTACTTC. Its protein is CASVFGETQYF.

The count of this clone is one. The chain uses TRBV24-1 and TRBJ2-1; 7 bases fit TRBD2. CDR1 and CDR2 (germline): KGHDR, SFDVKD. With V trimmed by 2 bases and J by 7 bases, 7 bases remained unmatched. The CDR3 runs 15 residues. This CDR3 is CATSDSRTSGNEQFF. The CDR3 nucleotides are TGTGCCACCAGTGATTCGAGGACTAGTGGAAATGAGCAGTTCTTC.

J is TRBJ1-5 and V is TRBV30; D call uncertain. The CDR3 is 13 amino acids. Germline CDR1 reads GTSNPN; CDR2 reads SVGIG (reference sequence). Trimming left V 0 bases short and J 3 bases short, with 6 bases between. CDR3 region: CAWSVHNNQPQHF. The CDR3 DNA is TGTGCCTGGAGTGTACACAACAATCAGCCCCAGCATTTT.